The next 30 T cell receptor beta chains were all read from a single sample in a study of shared clonotypes between healthy human individuals. This table comes from immunoSEQ multiplex PCR, and its TCRdb copy is limited to in-frame clones, with some not included. The repertoire includes 640,000 or so clones, roughly 78% of them detected once, and less than 2% sits in the top ten. Sequencing was done on a sample of memory CD4+ T cells sorted from blood. Subset denoted: CD45RA-negative fraction. These TCRs come from a woman in her thirties in good health.

CDR3 sequence reads: CASSQTKSTSTDTQYF. DNA of the CDR3: TGTGCCAGCAGTCAAACCAAAAGTACTAGCACAGATACGCAGTATTTT. The V and J genes are TRBV6-6 and TRBJ2-3; D gene unclear. Trimming removed 5 bases from V and 0 bases from J, with 15 bases in between. The germline CDR1 and CDR2 sequences are MNHNY and SVGAGI (reference sequence). This CDR3 spans 16 amino acids.

The chain carries TRBV5-4 and TRBJ1-2; 7 bases fit TRBD1. Germline CDR1 and CDR2: SGHNT and YYREEE (reference sequence). This CDR3 comprises 14 residues. The V and J ends lost 7 bases and 2 bases, in that order; junction bases with no gene match: 8. The CDR3 bases are TGTGCCAGCCGTAGGACAGGACAGAACTATGGCTACACCTTC. This codes for CASRRTGQNYGYTF.

The rearrangement joins TRBV7-9 to TRBJ1-2; 7 nucleotides agree with TRBD1. Germline CDR1 reads SEHNR; CDR2 reads FQNEAQ (reference sequence). The CDR3 has 12 residues. V shed 5 bases, J shed 8 bases, and the junction held 5 bases outside the gene matches. The CDR3 nucleotides are TGTGCCAGCAGCCATACAGGGGAAGGCTACACCTTC. Its translation: CASSHTGEGYTF.

Ten or more counts support this clone. This chain links TRBV11-2 with TRBJ2-7; D uncertain. Trimming left V 1 base short and J 2 bases short, with 9 bases between. Germline CDR1 reads SGHAT; CDR2 reads FQNNGV. This CDR3 has 14 residues. For the CDR3, the DNA is TGTGCCAGCAGCTTAGGGCACAGCGCCTACGAGCAGTACTTC. Translating gives CASSLGHSAYEQYF.

This clone showed up many times. This rearrangement joins TRBV30 to TRBJ2-5; D gene unclear. This CDR3 is 13 amino acids long. Deletions cut 1 base from V and 2 bases from J, with 8 bases between. Germline lookup yields CDR1 GTSNPN and CDR2 SVGIG (reference sequence). CDR3 protein: CAWSGYLQETQYF. The CDR3 nucleotides are TGTGCCTGGAGTGGGTATCTACAAGAGACCCAGTACTTC.

The rearrangement uses TRBV7-2 and TRBJ1-2, with 7 positions matching TRBD1. With 5 bases clipped from V and 9 bases from J, the junction kept 6 bases outside the gene matches. Germline V gene sequence: CDR1 SGHTA, CDR2 FQGNSA. The CDR3 covers 12 residues. CDR3 nucleotide sequence: TGTGCCAGCAGCGTTCGACAGGGACGCTACACCTTC. This encodes CASSVRQGRYTF.

The DNA for the CDR3 is TGTGCCAGCAGTCAGGGACAGGGAGTCAATCAGCCCCAGCATTTT. Translated, it gives CASSQGQGVNQPQHF. The V gene is TRBV6-6, the J gene TRBJ1-5; 9 nucleotides align to TRBD1. The V gene end was trimmed by 5 bases and the J gene end by 3 bases; junction bases not matched to a gene: 5. The CDR3 consists of 15 residues. Germline CDR1 is MNHNY and CDR2 is SVGAGI (reference sequence).

To note about this clone: Other nucleotide sequences in the sample specify the same CDR3. The J gene is TRBJ2-1, the V gene TRBV28; 8 bases agree with TRBD2. V shed 2 bases and J 4 bases; nucleotides not matched to a gene: 4. CDR1 and CDR2 from the germline V gene are MDHEN and SYDVKM. The CDR3 extends over 15 amino acids. CDR3 loop: CASSLGGRRYNEQFF. The CDR3 region has the DNA TGTGCCAGCAGTTTAGGCGGGAGGCGATACAATGAGCAGTTCTTC.

About this clone itself: A much larger clone lies one base from this, so it may be a read error. The sample holds other DNA sequences that translate to the same CDR3. This rearrangement joins TRBV7-6 to TRBJ2-7; the match to TRBD2 covers 8 bases. Germline CDR1 is SGHVS and CDR2 is FNYEAQ. This CDR3 is 13 amino acids long. The ends lost 3 bases at V and 2 bases at J; junction bases unmatched: 0. The CDR3 loop is CASSLGLAYEQYF. Written as DNA, the CDR3 is TGTGCCAGCAGCTTGGGACTAGCCTACGAGCAGTACTTC.

This sequence joins TRBV7-6 and TRBJ2-3; D is perhaps TRBD2 (5 bases). CDR1 is SGHVS, CDR2 FNYEAQ, per germline. The CDR3 extends over 14 amino acids. Trimming took off 7 bases at V and 0 bases at J, with 11 bases between the two ends. The CDR3 DNA sequence: TGTGCCAGCAAAGAGCGGACTAGCACAGATACGCAGTATTTT. It is translated as CASKERTSTDTQYF.

The chain employs TRBV2 and TRBJ1-1; D gene ambiguous. This CDR3 spans 14 amino acids. V lost 4 bases and J 0 bases, leaving 9 bases between the germline ends. Germline V gene data show CDR1 as SNHLY and CDR2 as FYNNEI. Here the CDR3 DNA reads TGTGCCAGCAGTGTCGGGGTCATGAACACTGAAGCTTTCTTT. It codes for CASSVGVMNTEAFF.

As concerns this clone: Other nucleotide sequences from this sample produce the same CDR3. The chain links TRBV18 to TRBJ1-5, with 8 bases that match TRBD1. The CDR3 is 15 amino acids. Germline V gene data show CDR1 as KGHSH and CDR2 as LQKENI. Germline trimming cut 2 bases from V and 3 bases from J; bases unmatched to any gene: 3. The CDR3 DNA is TGTGCCAGCTCACCAGGGACAGGTACCAATCAGCCCCAGCATTTT. Translation: CASSPGTGTNQPQHF.

This chain uses TRBV29-1 with TRBJ2-1; D might be TRBD2 (7 bases). Germline V gene lookup returns CDR1 SQVTM and CDR2 ANQGSEA. CDR3 length equals 16 residues. Trimming stripped 4 bases from V and 0 bases from J, with 16 bases between. CDR3 bases: TGCAGCGTTGCAGGGGCGCGGGAGAGCTCCTACAATGAGCAGTTCTTC. Amino acid sequence: CSVAGARESSYNEQFF.

The chain uses TRBV5-1 and TRBJ2-2; D unresolved. The germline V and J ends were trimmed by 2 bases and 1 base, with 6 bases remaining between them. Per the germline V gene, CDR1 is SGHRS and CDR2 is YFSETQ. CDR3 length equals 14 residues. CDR3 residues: CASSFEGNTGELFF. The CDR3 DNA follows: TGCGCCAGCAGCTTCGAAGGGAACACCGGGGAGCTGTTTTTT. The full variable domain, completed using reference TRBV5-1 and TRBJ2-2, is KAGVTQTPRYLIKTRGQQVTLSCSPISGHRSVSWYQQTPGQGLQFLFEYFSETQRNKGNFPGRFSGRQFSNSRSEMNVSTLELGDSALYLCASSFEGNTGELFFGEGSRLTVL.

The rearrangement uses TRBV7-9 and TRBJ2-7, with no clear D. Germline CDR1 and CDR2: SEHNR and FQNEAQ (reference sequence). This CDR3 is 12 amino acids long. Trimming removed 1 base at V and 6 bases at J, with 7 bases between. In nucleotides, the CDR3 is TGTGCCAGCAGCTTAGAAGAAGGCGAGCAGTACTTC. As protein: CASSLEEGEQYF.

The chain carries TRBV19 and TRBJ2-5; D remains unclear. Looked up from germline, CDR1 is LNHDA and CDR2 is SQIVND (reference sequence). Trimming took off 5 bases at V and 7 bases at J, with 14 bases between the two ends. There are 13 residues in the CDR3. CDR3 DNA sequence: TGTGCCAGTAGTTTGAGGCCCTTTGGGACCCAGTACTTC. It yields the protein CASSLRPFGTQYF.

The rearrangement uses TRBV7-2 and TRBJ2-7; 7 nucleotides align to TRBD2. The germline CDR1 and CDR2 sequences are SGHTA and FQGNSA. This CDR3 contains 14 residues. J gave up 2 bases and V 7 bases, and 8 bases lay outside the gene matches. The CDR3 coding sequence is TGTGCCAGCACTACTCTAGCGGCCGCCTACGAGCAGTACTTC. Its protein is CASTTLAAAYEQYF.

A few counts support this clone. The chain joins TRBV6-1 to TRBJ1-2; no firm D call. Trimming cost V 3 bases and J 4 bases, with 9 bases left between them. The CDR3 totals 13 residues. Germline loops: CDR1 MNHNS, CDR2 SASEGT. The CDR3 nucleotides read TGTGCCAGCAGTGATTTAGGGTTCTATGGCTACACCTTC. It yields the protein CASSDLGFYGYTF.

This chain joins TRBV21-1 and TRBJ2-7; the table's D call TRBD2 went unverified against the DNA. TRBV21-1 corresponds to a pseudogene. The CDR3 sequence is 18 residues long. The CDR3 DNA follows: TGTGCCAGCAGCAAAGATGGGACTAGCGACGAGAGCTCCTACGAGCAGTACTTC. Protein sequence: CASSKDGTSDESSYEQYF.

The rearrangement links TRBV18 to TRBJ1-3, with D unresolved. The CDR3 is 17 residues long. Germline lookup yields CDR1 KGHSH and CDR2 LQKENI. The ends were cut back, 0 bases at V and 0 bases at J, with 12 bases in the middle. The CDR3 loop is CASSPPLGSISGNTIYF. For the CDR3, the DNA is TGTGCCAGCTCACCACCGTTGGGCTCCATCTCTGGAAACACCATATATTTT.

This clone was seen more than once but under ten times. The chain combines TRBV6-1 with TRBJ1-2; D ambiguous. CDR1 is MNHNS and CDR2 is SASEGT in the germline V gene. CDR3 length: 12 residues. The V end lost 6 bases, the J end lost 5 bases, and 10 bases lay between the germline ends. The CDR3 region has the DNA TGTGCCAGCAGGCCCCCCGGGTATGGCTACACCTTC. It is translated as CASRPPGYGYTF.

V gene TRBV2 combines with J gene TRBJ1-5; a weak D match, TRBD1 (5 bases). CDR3 length: 14 amino acids. V lost 6 bases to trimming and J lost 1 base, with 10 bases between them. Germline CDR1 SNHLY, CDR2 FYNNEI. CDR3 nucleotides: TGTGCCAGCAGAACCGACAGCAGCAATCAGCCCCAGCATTTT. Its translation is CASRTDSSNQPQHF.

This clone was recorded at least ten times. The chain couples TRBV5-1 to TRBJ2-3; 8 nucleotides agree with TRBD1. The CDR3 has 13 residues. After removal of 4 bases from V and 5 bases from J, the junction contained 3 bases not matched to a gene. Germline lookup yields CDR1 SGHRS and CDR2 YFSETQ. CDR3 protein: CASSQQGEDTQYF. The CDR3 DNA follows: TGCGCCAGCAGCCAACAGGGGGAAGATACGCAGTATTTT.

This clone was picked up a small number of times. The chain joins TRBV1 to TRBJ2-2; TRBD1, as called in the table, went unchecked against the DNA. TRBV1 is designated a pseudogene. The CDR3 is 17 amino acids. CDR3 amino acids: CTSSQDPTGKVTGELFF. CDR3 nucleotide sequence: TGCACCAGCAGCCAAGACCCAACAGGGAAAGTAACCGGGGAGCTGTTTTTT.

The chain couples TRBV5-1 to TRBJ2-3; D not certain. Trimming stripped 0 bases from V and 2 bases from J, with 13 bases between. CDR1 and CDR2 (germline): SGHRS, YFSETQ. The CDR3 is 16 amino acids. This chain's CDR3 is CASSLVLSANTDTQYF. In DNA, the CDR3 is TGCGCCAGCAGCTTGGTTTTATCGGCGAACACAGATACGCAGTATTTT.

In DNA form, the CDR3 reads TGTGCCAGCAGCCAAGCCGACATGTCCTCCTACGAGCAGTACTTC. Translation gives CASSQADMSSYEQYF. V gene TRBV4-2 combines with J gene TRBJ2-7; D is uncertain. Germline values: CDR1 LGHNA, CDR2 YNFKEQ. This CDR3 spans 15 amino acids. The germline V and J ends were trimmed by 1 base and 0 bases, with 10 bases remaining between them.

This clone was seen only once. This rearrangement joins TRBV7-5 to TRBJ1-2; no DNA check was done on the table's D call, TRBD1. TRBV7-5 is flagged as a pseudogene. This CDR3 has 15 residues. This CDR3 reads CASSFLGQGIYGYTF. CDR3 nucleotide sequence: TGTGCCAGCAGCTTCCTGGGACAGGGCATCTATGGCTACACCTTC.

As regards this clone: The sample contains more than one DNA sequence encoding this CDR3. The genes are TRBV11-2 and TRBJ2-3, with D hard to call. Germline values: CDR1 SGHAT, CDR2 FQNNGV. This CDR3 comprises 12 residues. V lost 2 bases, J lost 4 bases, and 4 bases lay in between. CDR3: CASSLRADTQYF. CDR3 bases: TGTGCCAGCAGCTTACGGGCAGATACGCAGTATTTT.

This clone was observed a handful of times. The V and J genes are TRBV27 and TRBJ1-5; D unresolved. Per germline, CDR1 MNHEY and CDR2 SMNVEV (reference sequence). This CDR3 comprises 13 residues. Trimming took off 3 bases at V and 5 bases at J, with 8 bases between the two ends. The CDR3 here is CASSFIADQPQHF. CDR3 sequence (DNA): TGTGCCAGCAGTTTTATAGCCGATCAGCCCCAGCATTTT.

This clone has a handful of counts. This CDR3 is also generated by other DNA sequences in the sample. The rearrangement uses TRBV5-4 and TRBJ2-3; D might be TRBD2 (6 bases). The germline V gene encodes CDR1 SGHNT and CDR2 YYREEE (reference sequence). The CDR3 runs to 15 residues. Trimming stripped 0 bases from V and 2 bases from J, with 10 bases between. The CDR3 is CASSLALAATDTQYF. The DNA for the CDR3 is TGTGCCAGCAGCTTGGCTTTAGCGGCCACAGATACGCAGTATTTT.